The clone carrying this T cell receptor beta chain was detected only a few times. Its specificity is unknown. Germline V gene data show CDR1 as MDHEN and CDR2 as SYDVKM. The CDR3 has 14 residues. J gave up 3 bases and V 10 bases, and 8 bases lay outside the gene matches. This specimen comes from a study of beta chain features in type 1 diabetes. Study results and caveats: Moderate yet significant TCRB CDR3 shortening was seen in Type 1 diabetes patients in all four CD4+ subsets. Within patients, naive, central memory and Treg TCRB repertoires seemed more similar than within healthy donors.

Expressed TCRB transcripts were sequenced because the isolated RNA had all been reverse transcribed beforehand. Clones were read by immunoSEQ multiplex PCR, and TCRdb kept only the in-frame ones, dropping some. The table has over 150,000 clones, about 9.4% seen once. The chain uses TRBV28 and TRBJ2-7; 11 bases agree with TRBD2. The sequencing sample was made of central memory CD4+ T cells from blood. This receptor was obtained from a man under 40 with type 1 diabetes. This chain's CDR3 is CAKGPTSGNYEQYF. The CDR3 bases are TGTGCCAAGGGCCCGACTAGCGGGAACTACGAGCAGTACTTC.